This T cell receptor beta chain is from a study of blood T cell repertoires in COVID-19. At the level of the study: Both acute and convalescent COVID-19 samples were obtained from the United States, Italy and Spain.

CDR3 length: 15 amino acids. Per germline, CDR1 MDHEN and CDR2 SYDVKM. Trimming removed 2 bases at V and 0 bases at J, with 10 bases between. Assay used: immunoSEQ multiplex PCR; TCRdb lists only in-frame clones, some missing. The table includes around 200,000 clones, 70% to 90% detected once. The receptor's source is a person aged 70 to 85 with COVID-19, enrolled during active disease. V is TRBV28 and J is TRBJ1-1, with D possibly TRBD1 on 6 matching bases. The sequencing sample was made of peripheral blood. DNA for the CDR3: TGTGCCAGCAGTTTAGAGGGGGAGATGAACACTGAAGCTTTCTTT. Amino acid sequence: CASSLEGEMNTEAFF.